This T cell receptor (beta chain) derives from a study of T cells after yellow fever vaccination. Overall study findings and caveats: Relatively few clonotypes were ones that appeared in both CD4 and CD8 compartments. Repertoires obtained by FACS sorting could include abundant clonotypes that entered as contaminants from the bulk population. Post-booster reappearance was seen for most primary-vaccination clones (around 96% CD4, around 88% CD8).

MiXCR, applied by TCRdb to the 5' RACE reads, yields one record per CDR3 protein. The profile covers 150,000 to 200,000 distinct CDR3 sequences, with 5.5% to 7.5% appearing a single time and under 3% taken by the ten largest. This clonotype was found many times. Its antigen is currently unknown. Trimming pared 5 bases from V and 0 bases from J, leaving 10 bases between. The CDR3 sequence is 15 residues long. Germline-derived CDR1 and CDR2 are MNHEY and SVGEGT. V gene TRBV6-2 or TRBV6-3 combines with J gene TRBJ1-4, with unresolved D. This specimen was CD4+ T cells sorted from PBMCs, taken 4 to 6 days after the first yellow fever vaccination. This TCR came from a man aged 18 to 29 who received the YFV17D yellow fever vaccine. This CDR3 is CASSALRATNEKLFF. The CDR3 nucleotides read TGTGCCAGCAGTGCTCTAAGAGCAACTAATGAAAAACTGTTTTTT.